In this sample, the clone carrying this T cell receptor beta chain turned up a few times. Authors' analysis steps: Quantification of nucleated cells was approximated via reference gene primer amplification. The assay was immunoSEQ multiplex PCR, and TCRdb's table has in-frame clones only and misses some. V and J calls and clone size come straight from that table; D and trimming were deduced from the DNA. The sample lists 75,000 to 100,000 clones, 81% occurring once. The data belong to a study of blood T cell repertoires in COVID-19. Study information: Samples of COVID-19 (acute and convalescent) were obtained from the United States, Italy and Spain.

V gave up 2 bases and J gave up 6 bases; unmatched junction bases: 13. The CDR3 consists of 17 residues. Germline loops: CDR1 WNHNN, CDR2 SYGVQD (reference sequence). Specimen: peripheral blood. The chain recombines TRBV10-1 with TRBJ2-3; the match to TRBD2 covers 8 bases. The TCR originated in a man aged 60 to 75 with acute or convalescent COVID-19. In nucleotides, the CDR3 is TGCGCCAGCAGTGAGGATATCCTAGCGGGTACCGCGGATACGCAGTATTTT. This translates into CASSEDILAGTADTQYF.